This entry features one TCR beta chain sequence. Its antigen is not known. Sequencing used immunoSEQ multiplex PCR; TCRdb keeps in-frame clones, though not all of them. The top ten hold 0.25% to 0.35% of the sample, which has some 380,000 clones, about 96% seen once. There were only Caucasian adults among the donors, and all lived in Nashville, Tennessee. In CD8 memory, CD45RO+ cells were put together with CCR7-negative CD45RA+ TemRA cells. This record belongs to a study of shared clonotypes between healthy human individuals. Study-wide context: Used for every donor were three CD4 naive, three CD4 memory, two CD8 naive and one CD8 memory plate.

Study-wide findings and caveats: Between several donors, naive CD4 clonotypes were shared at a level of about 5%.

Source material: memory CD8+ T cells sorted from blood. Subset defined: CD45RO+ cells pooled with CCR7-negative TemRA cells. The sequence derives from a man aged 25 to 40 in good health.

The CDR3 nucleotides are TGTGCCAGCGGCCGGGAGCGAATACAAGAGACCCAGTACTTC. It is translated as CASGRERIQETQYF. The chain uses TRBV2 and TRBJ2-5; D possibly corresponds to TRBD2 (6 bases). The germline V gene encodes CDR1 SNHLY and CDR2 FYNNEI. V was clipped by 8 bases and J by 2 bases, with 15 bases between them. This CDR3 has 14 residues.